This entry is about one TCR beta chain. Its antigen remains unidentified. The use of a sample-barcoded 5' primer and a J-beta primer mix characterized a second PCR of roughly 6 to 12 cycles. Template switching added a 12-random-nucleotide identifier to every cDNA molecule. TCRdb analysed the 5' RACE reads with MiXCR anew, one entry per CDR3 protein. The table lists some 1.8 million distinct CDR3 sequences, roughly 43% of them singletons, with 23% in the top ten. These data originate in a study of blood T cells in healthy people across ages. Study-level findings and limits: Reliance upon unsorted PBMCs precluded definitive naive versus antigen-experienced comparison. There was no known CMV status for donors, so expanded clonotype changes were possibly confounded.

Per-sample PBMC isolation yielded at least 6.5 million cells. The sequencing input was blood. This TCR was recovered from a human donor in good health.

CDR3 region: CASSLSTGNPNEQFF. The CDR3 DNA sequence: TGCGCCAGCAGCTTGTCAACAGGGAATCCGAATGAGCAGTTCTTC. This rearrangement joins TRBV5-1 to TRBJ2-1; D is perhaps TRBD1 (6 bases). The CDR3 extends over 15 amino acids. The germline gives CDR1 SGHRS, CDR2 YFSETQ. V lost 1 base to trimming and J lost 7 bases, with 15 bases between them. Using reference TRBV5-1 and TRBJ2-1 for the parts outside the CDR3, the full variable domain is KAGVTQTPRYLIKTRGQQVTLSCSPISGHRSVSWYQQTPGQGLQFLFEYFSETQRNKGNFPGRFSGRQFSNSRSEMNVSTLELGDSALYLCASSLSTGNPNEQFFGPGTRLTVL.